The text below deals with one T cell receptor beta chain. Its recognized antigen is unknown. No quality values exist for individual bases; no much larger clone is one base distant. The junction shows trimming of 5 bases on V and 7 bases on J, and the gene matches do not reach 12 bases of it. CDR1 and CDR2 were assigned from the germline V gene as SGHVS and FNYEAQ. Measured from the cysteine to the phenylalanine, the CDR3 is 16 residues long. Of all the DNA, just the CDR3 is kept, 48 bases in frame from base 1. CD8 naive samples consisted of CD45RO-negative cells that were positively selected for CCR7, yielding a CD45RA+CCR7+ population without TemRA cells. Donors were healthy HIV-negative adults with no recently reported acute infections or vaccinations. Only Caucasian adults living in Nashville, Tennessee, USA were represented among the donors. Blood was collected by leukapheresis, and PBMCs were isolated by Ficoll-Histopaque density gradient centrifugation and then cryopreserved in liquid nitrogen vapor phase. Analytical flow cytometry was used to check the purity and quantity of every magnetically sorted T cell population. Genomic DNA was isolated from each sorted fraction and quantified by UV absorbance on a Nanodrop 2000c.

This record comes from a study of shared clonotypes between healthy human individuals (dated by TCRdb to about 2020). Study-wide context: Three men and two women, aged 18 to 49 years, made up the cohort. For each donor, three plates each were used for CD4 naive and CD4 memory, two plates were used for CD8 naive, and one plate was used for CD8 memory. The study deeply sequenced blood TCR repertoires of about five healthy adults to estimate repertoire size and the extent of clonotype sharing between individuals. Different laboratories and diverse techniques were used to prepare libraries and sequence TCR repertoires, to increase sequencing depth and limit assay-specific biases. Leukapheresis yielded between about 0.94 and 9.5 billion PBMCs per donor. General study outcomes and caveats: Higher generation probabilities were observed for clonotypes shared by all four sorted-subset donors than for non-shared clonotypes. Sampling was limited to blood, and TCR repertoires in tissue likely differ from TCR repertoires in blood. Because the study included a small number of donors, the genetic and exposure-history diversity represented was limited. Across a handful of donors, approximately 4.9% of naive CD4, roughly 3.8% of naive CD8, approximately 2.5% of memory CD4, and 0.4% of memory CD8 clonotypes were shared. Rarefaction of sorted-subset datasets indicated incomplete sequencing despite the large sequencing depth. Estimated clonotype richness was generally larger for naive than for memory subsets. Based on pairwise subsampling, the degree of clonotype sharing among donors was expected to be affected by sequencing depth.

Using the deep immunoSEQ assay, TCR CDR3 regions were amplified from genomic DNA by multiplex PCR. Extracted genomic DNA from each cell subset was distributed evenly across all wells of several immunoSEQ 96-well plates, and each plate was treated as a replicate. For sorted subsets, approximately 210 ng genomic DNA, equal to about 30,000 T cell genomes, was loaded into each replicate PCR. The purified libraries were quantified using a Qubit 3.0 fluorometer, sized with a Bioanalyzer 2100, and then quantified again using the KAPA Library Quantification kit. Each immunoSEQ 96-well plate was sequenced on its own single-read 150-cycle Illumina NextSeq 550 flow cell. Regarding the original processing steps: Because the immunoSEQ output included only junctional sequences and no quality scores, the filtering could not be the same as the filtering used for full-length reads. Sequences were annotated with PyIR, a Python wrapper for IgBLAST v1.9, using IMGT germline references to assign V/J genes and CDR3. Reads with weak V/J assignments (E-value above 1e-6), missing CDR3, stop codons, out-of-frame junctions, or ambiguous translated residues were removed. V3J clonotypes were defined by identical inferred V gene, J gene, and CDR3 amino acid sequence. Percentage overlap between repertoires was calculated by dividing the number of shared unique clonotypes by the size of the smaller repertoire. Richness of each repertoire was evaluated using RTK rarefaction, the Chao1 estimator, and Recon v2.1 estimates of unobserved clonotypes. OLGA was used to compute generation probabilities for all TCRbeta clonotypes that the gDNA method yielded from a few donors. As stored in TCRdb, this immuneACCESS dataset retains in-frame rearrangements with V and J assigned. A fraction of the clones does not appear; measured against another copy, unresolved V genes explain less than half of the discrepancy, and the remainder lacks a known reason. V, J and clone size are taken as reported in that table, and D and trimming were inferred from the DNA itself. This sample is represented by about 2.2 million clones; approximately 94% of them were singletons. More than 1.5% of the sample belongs to the ten largest clones.

The sequence was obtained from a man aged 18 to 35 in good health. Some clones in this sample may be carry-over from other donors' samples. The sample was naive CD8+ T cells from PBMCs. This specimen's cell subset or site label, interpreted: CD45RA+CCR7+. Recombination joined TRBV7-6 with TRBJ2-1; TRBD2 fits 9 bases in the junction. The DNA sequence follows: TGTGCCAGCAGCCCTCTCCTCGGACTAGCGAGGAATGAGCAGTTCTTC. Its amino acids are CASSPLLGLARNEQFF.